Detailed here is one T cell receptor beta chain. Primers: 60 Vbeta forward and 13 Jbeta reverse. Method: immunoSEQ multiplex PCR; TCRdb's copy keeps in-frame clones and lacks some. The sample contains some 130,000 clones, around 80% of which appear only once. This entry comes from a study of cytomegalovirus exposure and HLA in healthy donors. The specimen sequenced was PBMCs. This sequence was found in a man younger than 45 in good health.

Here the CDR3 DNA reads TGCGCCAGCAGCTTGGACCTGGCGGATGAAAAACTGTTTTTT. It yields the protein CASSLDLADEKLFF. The rearrangement uses TRBV5-1 and TRBJ1-4; D unclear. The germline CDR1 and CDR2 sequences are SGHRS and YFSETQ. The CDR3 is made up of 14 amino acids. V lost 0 bases and J lost 6, with 9 bases in between.